This T cell receptor (beta chain) emerged from a study of tumor and adjacent non-tumor tissue in lung cancer. Study-level results: Shorter survival was associated with higher TCR diversity in tumors.

Three rounds of nested PCR, following a modified ARM-PCR protocol, produced the TCRbeta library. TCRdb processed the multiplex PCR reads anew with MiXCR; each CDR3 protein has one entry. The table lists some 100,000 distinct CDR3 sequences, 75% to 90% of them singletons. Germline V gene data show CDR1 as SGHDN and CDR2 as FVKESK. This CDR3 has 15 amino acids. Concerning this clonotype itself: Its cognate antigen is unknown. At one end the junction does not follow the germline gene, possibly because of a read error.

This sample's RNA came from whole unsorted tissue. This non-tumor lung sample came from over 3 cm beyond the tumor edge. Chemotherapy-naive patients with new lung cancer underwent thoracic surgery in China, August–late 2014. The sequenced sample consisted of distant non-tumor lung tissue. V usage is TRBV14 and J usage is TRBJ2-3; D not certain. This receptor was taken from a man aged 55 to 70 with small cell lung cancer. The CDR3 DNA reads as TGTGCCCGCAGCCAAGATCGAATATGGGGAGATACGCAGTATTTT. Translation: CARSQDRIWGDTQYF.